Given below is one T cell receptor beta chain in context. The data belong to a study of shared clonotypes between healthy human individuals. Sequenced by immunoSEQ multiplex PCR; TCRdb stores in-frame clones only, minus some. The table includes around 2.5 million clones, 80% to 95% detected once. This CDR3 is built from 16 residues. Material: naive CD4+ T cells from PBMCs. This sample's subset: CD45RA+ positively selected. The V call is TRBV21-1, the J call TRBJ2-7; the DNA was not compared with TRBD1, the D call given in the table. TRBV21-1 is assigned pseudogene status. The TCR was taken from a man in his late teens or twenties in good health. Some clones in this sample may be carry-over from other donors' samples. The CDR3, as DNA: TGTGCCAGCAGACCCCTGACAGGGGGCCTAATCGACGAGCAGTACTTC. Residues: CASRPLTGGLIDEQYF.